This T cell receptor (beta chain) originates from a study of siplizumab effects on memory and regulatory T cells. Notes on the study in general: Suppressive capability of dividing Tregs from siplizumab cultures went unverified. A naive or memory phenotype could not be assigned to roughly 80-97% of the proliferating CD4+ or CD8+ clones. The apparent diversity of naive T cells exceeded that of memory cells, and naive T cells seemed to make a major contribution to the alloresponse.

Of note for this clone: Its antigen is unknown.

Germline lookup yields CDR1 MNHEY and CDR2 SMNVEV (reference sequence). CDR3 length: 15 amino acids. V lost 6 bases to trimming and J lost 1 base, with 12 bases between them. Per individual sample, about 97,000 TCR templates were assayed. Measured with immunoSEQ multiplex PCR; TCRdb has only the in-frame clones, and not every one. The sample records around 100,000 clones, about 94% being singletons. V gene TRBV27 combines with J gene TRBJ1-4; a weak D match, TRBD1 (6 bases). The receptor was derived from a human donor in good health. The material sequenced was non-Treg CD4+ T cells sorted from blood. CDR3 loop: CASRNGGRTNEKLFF. CDR3 coding DNA: TGTGCCAGCAGAAACGGGGGGCGAACTAATGAAAAACTGTTTTTT.